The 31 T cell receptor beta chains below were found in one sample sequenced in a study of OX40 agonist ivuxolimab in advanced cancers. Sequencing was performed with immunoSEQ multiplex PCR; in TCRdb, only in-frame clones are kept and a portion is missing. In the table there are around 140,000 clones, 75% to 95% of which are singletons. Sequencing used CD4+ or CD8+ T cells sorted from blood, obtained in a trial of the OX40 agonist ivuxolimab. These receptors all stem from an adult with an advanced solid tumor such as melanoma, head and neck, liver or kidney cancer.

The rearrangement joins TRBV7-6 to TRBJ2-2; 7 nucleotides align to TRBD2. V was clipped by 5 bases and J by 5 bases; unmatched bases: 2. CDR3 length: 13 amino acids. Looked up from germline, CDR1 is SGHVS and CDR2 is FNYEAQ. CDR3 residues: CASSGRGTGELFF. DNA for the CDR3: TGTGCCAGCAGCGGGAGGGGAACCGGGGAGCTGTTTTTT.

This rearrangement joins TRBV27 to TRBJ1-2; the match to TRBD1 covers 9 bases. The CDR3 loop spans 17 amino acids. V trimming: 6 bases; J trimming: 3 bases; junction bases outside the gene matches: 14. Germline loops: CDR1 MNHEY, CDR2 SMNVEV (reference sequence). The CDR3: CASSRRTGALPHYGYTF. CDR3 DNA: TGTGCCAGCAGCCGCCGGACAGGGGCCCTCCCTCACTATGGCTACACCTTC.

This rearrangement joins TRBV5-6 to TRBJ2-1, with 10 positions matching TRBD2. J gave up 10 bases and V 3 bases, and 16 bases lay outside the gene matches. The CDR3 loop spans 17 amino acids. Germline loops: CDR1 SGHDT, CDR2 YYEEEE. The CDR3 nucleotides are TGTGCCAGCAGCTCCGGAAGCCGTAGCGGGAGGCCACGGGAGCAGTTCTTC. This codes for CASSSGSRSGRPREQFF.

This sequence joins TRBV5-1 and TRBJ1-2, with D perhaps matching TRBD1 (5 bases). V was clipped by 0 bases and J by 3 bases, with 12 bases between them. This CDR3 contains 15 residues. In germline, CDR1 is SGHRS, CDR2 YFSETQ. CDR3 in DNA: TGCGCCAGCAGCTTGGACCCCGGGACGGACTATGGCTACACCTTC. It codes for CASSLDPGTDYGYTF.

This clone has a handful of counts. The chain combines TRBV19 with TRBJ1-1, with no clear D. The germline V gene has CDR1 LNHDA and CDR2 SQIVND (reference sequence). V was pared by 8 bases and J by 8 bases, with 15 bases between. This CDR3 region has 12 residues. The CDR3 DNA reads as TGTGCCAGTTACCGCAGCCGTGCCGAAGCTTTCTTT. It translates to CASYRSRAEAFF.

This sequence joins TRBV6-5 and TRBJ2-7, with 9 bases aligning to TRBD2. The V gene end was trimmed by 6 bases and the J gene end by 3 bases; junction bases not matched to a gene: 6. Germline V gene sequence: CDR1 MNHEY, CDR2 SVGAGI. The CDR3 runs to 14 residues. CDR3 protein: CASSLAGVVYEQYF. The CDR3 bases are TGTGCCAGCAGCTTAGCGGGAGTGGTCTACGAGCAGTACTTC.

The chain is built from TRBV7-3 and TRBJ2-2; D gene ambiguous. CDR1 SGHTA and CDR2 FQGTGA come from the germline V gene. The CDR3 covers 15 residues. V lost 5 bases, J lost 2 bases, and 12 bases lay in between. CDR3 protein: CASSLTMPNTGELFF. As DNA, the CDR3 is TGTGCCAGCAGCCTCACAATGCCTAACACCGGGGAGCTGTTTTTT.

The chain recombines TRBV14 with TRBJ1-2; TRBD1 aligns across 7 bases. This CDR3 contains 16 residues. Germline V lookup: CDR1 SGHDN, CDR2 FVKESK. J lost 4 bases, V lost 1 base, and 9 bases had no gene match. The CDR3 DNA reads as TGTGCCAGCAGCCAAGGGATGGGACAGTTTCTCTATGGCTACACCTTC. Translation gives CASSQGMGQFLYGYTF.

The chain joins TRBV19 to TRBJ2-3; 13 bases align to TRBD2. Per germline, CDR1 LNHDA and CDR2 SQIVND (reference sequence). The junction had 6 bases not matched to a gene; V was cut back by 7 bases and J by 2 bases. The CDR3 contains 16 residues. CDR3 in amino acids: CASNLGLAGLTDTQYF. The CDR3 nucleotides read TGTGCCAGTAACCTGGGACTAGCGGGGCTCACAGATACGCAGTATTTT.

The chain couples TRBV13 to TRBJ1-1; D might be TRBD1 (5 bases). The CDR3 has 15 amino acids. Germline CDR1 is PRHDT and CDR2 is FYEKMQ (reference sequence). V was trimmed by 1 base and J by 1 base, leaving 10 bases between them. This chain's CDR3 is CASSLVRTKNTEAFF. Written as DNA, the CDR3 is TGTGCCAGCAGCTTAGTGCGGACAAAGAACACTGAAGCTTTCTTT.

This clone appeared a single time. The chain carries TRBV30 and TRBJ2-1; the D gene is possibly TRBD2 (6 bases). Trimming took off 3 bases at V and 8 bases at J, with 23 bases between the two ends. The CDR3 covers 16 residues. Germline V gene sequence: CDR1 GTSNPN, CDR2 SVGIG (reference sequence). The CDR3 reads CAWRTPGAGKAYEQFF. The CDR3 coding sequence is TGTGCCTGGAGGACCCCCGGGGCGGGGAAGGCGTATGAGCAGTTCTTC.

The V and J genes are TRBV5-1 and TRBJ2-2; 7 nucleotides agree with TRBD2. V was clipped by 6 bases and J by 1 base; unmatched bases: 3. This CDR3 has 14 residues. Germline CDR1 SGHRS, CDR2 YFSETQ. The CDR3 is CASKLAENTGELFF. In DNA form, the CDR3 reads TGCGCCAGCAAGCTAGCGGAGAACACCGGGGAGCTGTTTTTT.

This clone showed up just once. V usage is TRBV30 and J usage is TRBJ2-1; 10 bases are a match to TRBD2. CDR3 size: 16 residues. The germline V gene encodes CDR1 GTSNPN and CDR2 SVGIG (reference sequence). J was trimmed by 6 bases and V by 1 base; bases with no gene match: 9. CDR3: CAWSGGLAGVGNEQFF. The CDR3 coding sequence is TGTGCCTGGAGTGGGGGGCTAGCGGGAGTAGGCAATGAGCAGTTCTTC.

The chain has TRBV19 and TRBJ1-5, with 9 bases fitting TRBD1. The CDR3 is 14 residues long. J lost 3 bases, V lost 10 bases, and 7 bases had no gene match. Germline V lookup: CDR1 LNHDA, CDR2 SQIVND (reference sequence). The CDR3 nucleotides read TGTGCCACATCCCGGGACAGGGTCAATCAGCCCCAGCATTTT. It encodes CATSRDRVNQPQHF.

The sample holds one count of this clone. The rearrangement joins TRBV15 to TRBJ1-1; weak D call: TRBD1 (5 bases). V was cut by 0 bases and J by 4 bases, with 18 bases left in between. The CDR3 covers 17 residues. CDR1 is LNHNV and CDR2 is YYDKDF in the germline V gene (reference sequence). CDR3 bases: TGTGCCACCAGCAGAGATGCGCGGGGACCGACGAGCACTGAAGCTTTCTTT. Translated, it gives CATSRDARGPTSTEAFF.

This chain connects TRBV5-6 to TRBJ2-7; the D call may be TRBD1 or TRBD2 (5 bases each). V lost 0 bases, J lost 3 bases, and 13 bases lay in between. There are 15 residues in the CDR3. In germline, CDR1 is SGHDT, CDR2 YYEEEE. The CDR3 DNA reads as TGTGCCAGCAGCTTGGCGGGGCAGGGAGTCTACGAGCAGTACTTC. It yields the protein CASSLAGQGVYEQYF.

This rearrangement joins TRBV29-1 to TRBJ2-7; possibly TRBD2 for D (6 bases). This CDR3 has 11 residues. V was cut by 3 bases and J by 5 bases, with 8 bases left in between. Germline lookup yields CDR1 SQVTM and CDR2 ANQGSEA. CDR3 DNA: TGCAGCGTTGAGACGGGGGACGAGCAGTACTTC. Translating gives CSVETGDEQYF.

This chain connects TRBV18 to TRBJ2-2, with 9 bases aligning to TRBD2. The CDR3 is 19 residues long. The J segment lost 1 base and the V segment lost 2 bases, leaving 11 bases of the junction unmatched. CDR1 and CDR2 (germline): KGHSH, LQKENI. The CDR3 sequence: CASSPEAGGPIRNTGELFF. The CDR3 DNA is TGTGCCAGCTCACCAGAGGCGGGAGGGCCTATTAGGAACACCGGGGAGCTGTTTTTT.

DNA of the CDR3: TGTGCCAGCAGTGACGAAACGGGATTCACTGAAGCTTTCTTT. Protein sequence: CASSDETGFTEAFF. The chain uses TRBV25-1 and TRBJ1-1; D remains ambiguous. The CDR3 covers 14 residues. Trimming cost V 3 bases and J 4 bases, with 12 bases left between them. The germline V gene encodes CDR1 MGHDK and CDR2 SYGVNS.

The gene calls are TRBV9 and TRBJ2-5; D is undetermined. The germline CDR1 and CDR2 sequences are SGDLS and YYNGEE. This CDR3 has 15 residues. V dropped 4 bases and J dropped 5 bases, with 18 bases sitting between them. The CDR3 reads CASSTEPPPGETQYF. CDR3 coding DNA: TGTGCCAGCAGCACCGAGCCCCCCCCGGGCGAGACCCAGTACTTC. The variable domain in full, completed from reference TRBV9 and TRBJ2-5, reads DSGVTQTPKHLITATGQRVTLRCSPRSGDLSVYWYQQSLDQGLQFLIQYYNGEERAKGNILERFSAQQFPDLHSELNLSSLELGDSALYFCASSTEPPPGETQYFGPGTRLLVL.

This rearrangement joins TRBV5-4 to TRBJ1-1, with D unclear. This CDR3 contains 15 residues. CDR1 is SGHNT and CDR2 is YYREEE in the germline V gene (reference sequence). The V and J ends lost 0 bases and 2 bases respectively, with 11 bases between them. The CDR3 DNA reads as TGTGCCAGCAGCTTGGTTCCCGGCGGAAACACTGAAGCTTTCTTT. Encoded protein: CASSLVPGGNTEAFF.

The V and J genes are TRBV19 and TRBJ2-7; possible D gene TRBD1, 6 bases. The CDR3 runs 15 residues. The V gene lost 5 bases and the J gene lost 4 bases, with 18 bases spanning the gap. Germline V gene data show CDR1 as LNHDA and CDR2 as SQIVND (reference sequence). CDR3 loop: CASSGTGTRGYEQYF. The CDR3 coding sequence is TGTGCCAGTAGTGGTACCGGGACCAGGGGTTACGAGCAGTACTTC.

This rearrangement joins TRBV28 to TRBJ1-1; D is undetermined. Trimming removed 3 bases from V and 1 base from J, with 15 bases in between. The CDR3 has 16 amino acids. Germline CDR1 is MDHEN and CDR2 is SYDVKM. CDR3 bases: TGTGCCAGCAGTTTTTATAGTGGGCAGAGGAACACTGAAGCTTTCTTT. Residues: CASSFYSGQRNTEAFF. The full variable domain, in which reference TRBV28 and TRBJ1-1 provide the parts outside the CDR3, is DVKVTQSSRYLVKRTGEKVFLECVQDMDHENMFWYRQDPGLGLRLIYFSYDVKMKEKGDIPEGYSVSREKKERFSLILESASTNQTSMYLCASSFYSGQRNTEAFFGQGTRLTVV.

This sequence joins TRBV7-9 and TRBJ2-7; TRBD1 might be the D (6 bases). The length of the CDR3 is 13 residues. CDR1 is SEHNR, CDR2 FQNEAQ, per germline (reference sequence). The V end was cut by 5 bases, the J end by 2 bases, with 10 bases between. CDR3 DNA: TGTGCCAGCAGCCTTACAGGGCCCTACGAGCAGTACTTC. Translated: CASSLTGPYEQYF.

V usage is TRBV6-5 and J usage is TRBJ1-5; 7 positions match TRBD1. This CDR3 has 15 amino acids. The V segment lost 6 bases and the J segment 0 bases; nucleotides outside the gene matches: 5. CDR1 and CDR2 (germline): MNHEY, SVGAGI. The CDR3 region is CASRAGGDSNQPQHF. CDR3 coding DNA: TGTGCCAGCAGAGCAGGGGGGGATAGCAATCAGCCCCAGCATTTT.

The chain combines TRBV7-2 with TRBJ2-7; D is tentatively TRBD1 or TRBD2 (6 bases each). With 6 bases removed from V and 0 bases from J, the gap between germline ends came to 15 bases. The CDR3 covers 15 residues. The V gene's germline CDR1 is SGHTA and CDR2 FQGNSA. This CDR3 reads CASRGGGIASYEQYF. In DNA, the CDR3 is TGTGCCAGCAGGGGGGGCGGGATCGCCTCCTACGAGCAGTACTTC.

CDR3 region: CASSLRRPETQYF. As DNA, the CDR3 is TGTGCCAGCAGTTTAAGGCGCCCTGAGACCCAGTACTTC. The chain combines TRBV27 with TRBJ2-5; D is ambiguous. V was trimmed by 2 bases and J by 5 bases, leaving 9 bases between them. This CDR3 region has 13 residues. Germline CDR1 reads MNHEY; CDR2 reads SMNVEV (reference sequence).

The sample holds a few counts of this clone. Here the CDR3 DNA reads TGTGCCAGCAGCACAGCCGGGACAGGGGGTTACGAGCAGTACTTC. It yields the protein CASSTAGTGGYEQYF. The rearrangement links TRBV9 to TRBJ2-7; TRBD1 matches at 11 bases. The CDR3 consists of 15 residues. The germline CDR1 and CDR2 sequences are SGDLS and YYNGEE. Trimming took 4 bases from V and 4 from J; bases not matched to a gene: 7.

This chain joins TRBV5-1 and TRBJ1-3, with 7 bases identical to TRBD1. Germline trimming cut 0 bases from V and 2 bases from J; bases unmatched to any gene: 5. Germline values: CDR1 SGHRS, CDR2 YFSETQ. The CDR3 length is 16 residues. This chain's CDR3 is CASSLGGTAAGNTIYF. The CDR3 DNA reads TGCGCCAGCAGCTTGGGGGGGACAGCAGCTGGAAACACCATATATTTT. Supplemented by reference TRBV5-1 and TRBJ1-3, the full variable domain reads KAGVTQTPRYLIKTRGQQVTLSCSPISGHRSVSWYQQTPGQGLQFLFEYFSETQRNKGNFPGRFSGRQFSNSRSEMNVSTLELGDSALYLCASSLGGTAAGNTIYFGEGSWLTVV.

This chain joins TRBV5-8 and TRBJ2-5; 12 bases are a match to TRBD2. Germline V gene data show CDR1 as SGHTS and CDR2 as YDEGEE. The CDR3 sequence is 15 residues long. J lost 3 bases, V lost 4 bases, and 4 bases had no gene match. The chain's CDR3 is CASSPRLAGEETQYF. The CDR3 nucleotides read TGTGCCAGCAGCCCCAGACTAGCGGGAGAAGAGACCCAGTACTTC.

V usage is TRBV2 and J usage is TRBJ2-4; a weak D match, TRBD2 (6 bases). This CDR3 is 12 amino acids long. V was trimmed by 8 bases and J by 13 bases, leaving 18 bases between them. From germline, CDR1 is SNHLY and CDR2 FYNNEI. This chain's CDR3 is CASSRAARDQYF. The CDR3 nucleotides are TGTGCCAGCTCGCGGGCCGCGCGGGACCAGTACTTC.